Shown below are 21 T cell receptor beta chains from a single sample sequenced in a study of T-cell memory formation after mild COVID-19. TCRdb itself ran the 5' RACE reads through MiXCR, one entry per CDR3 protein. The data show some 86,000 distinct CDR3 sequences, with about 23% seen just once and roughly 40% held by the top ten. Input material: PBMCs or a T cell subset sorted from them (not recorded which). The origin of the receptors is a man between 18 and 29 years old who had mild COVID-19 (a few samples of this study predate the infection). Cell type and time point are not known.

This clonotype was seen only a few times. The CDR3 sequence is CASSPSDRGNEQFF. The CDR3, as DNA: TGTGCCAGCAGCCCCTCGGACAGGGGGAATGAGCAGTTCTTC. This chain connects TRBV12-3 or TRBV12-4 to TRBJ2-1; 10 bases fit TRBD1. V dropped 6 bases and J dropped 7; count of bases not matched to a gene: 6. This CDR3 has 14 residues.

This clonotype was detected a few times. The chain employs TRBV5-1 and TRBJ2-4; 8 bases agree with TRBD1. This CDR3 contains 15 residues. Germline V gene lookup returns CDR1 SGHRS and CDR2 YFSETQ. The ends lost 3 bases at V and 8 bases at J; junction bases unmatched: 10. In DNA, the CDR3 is TGCGCCAGCAGCTCGACAGGGGCTTGGCTGGACATTCAGTACTTC. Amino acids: CASSSTGAWLDIQYF. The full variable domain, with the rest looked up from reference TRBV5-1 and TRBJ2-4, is KAGVTQTPRYLIKTRGQQVTLSCSPISGHRSVSWYQQTPGQGLQFLFEYFSETQRNKGNFPGRFSGRQFSNSRSEMNVSTLELGDSALYLCASSSTGAWLDIQYFGAGTRLSVL.

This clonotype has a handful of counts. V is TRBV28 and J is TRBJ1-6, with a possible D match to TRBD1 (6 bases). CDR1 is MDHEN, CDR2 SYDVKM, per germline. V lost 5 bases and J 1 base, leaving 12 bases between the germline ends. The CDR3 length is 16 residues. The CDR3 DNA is TGTGCCAGCAGTGTCATACAGGGTTCCTATAATTCACCCCTCCACTTT. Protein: CASSVIQGSYNSPLHF.

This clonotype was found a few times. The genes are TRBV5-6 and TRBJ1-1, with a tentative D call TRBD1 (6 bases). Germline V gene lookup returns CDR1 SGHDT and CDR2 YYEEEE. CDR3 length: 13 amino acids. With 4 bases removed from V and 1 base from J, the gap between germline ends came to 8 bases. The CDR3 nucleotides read TGTGCCAGCAGCCCGGGGGCGAACACTGAAGCTTTCTTT. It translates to CASSPGANTEAFF.

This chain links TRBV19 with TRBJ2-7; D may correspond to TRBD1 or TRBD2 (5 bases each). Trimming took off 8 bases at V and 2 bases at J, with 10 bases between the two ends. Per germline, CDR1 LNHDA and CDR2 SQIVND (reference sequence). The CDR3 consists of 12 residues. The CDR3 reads CASAQGPYEQYF. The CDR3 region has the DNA TGTGCCAGTGCTCAGGGACCCTACGAGCAGTACTTC.

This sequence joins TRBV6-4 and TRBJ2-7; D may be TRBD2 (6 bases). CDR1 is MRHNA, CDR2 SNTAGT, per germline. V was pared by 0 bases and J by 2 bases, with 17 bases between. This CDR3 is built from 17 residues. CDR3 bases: TGTGCCAGCAGTGACTCTCGGGATACTCGGGGGACCTACGAGCAGTACTTC. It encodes CASSDSRDTRGTYEQYF.

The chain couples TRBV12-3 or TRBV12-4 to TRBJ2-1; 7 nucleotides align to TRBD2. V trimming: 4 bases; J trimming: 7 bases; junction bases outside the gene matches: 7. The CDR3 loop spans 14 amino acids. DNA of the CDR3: TGTGCCAGCAGTTACGGACTAGGAGTGAATGAGCAGTTCTTC. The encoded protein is CASSYGLGVNEQFF.

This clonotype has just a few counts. The CDR3 nucleotides are TGTGCCAGCAGCGCTAGCGGGGGGGTCACAGATACGCAGTATTTT. It yields the protein CASSASGGVTDTQYF. The chain is built from TRBV7-9 and TRBJ2-3; 12 bases match TRBD2. V shed 5 bases and J 2 bases; nucleotides not matched to a gene: 2. CDR3 length equals 15 residues. CDR1 is SEHNR and CDR2 is FQNEAQ in the germline V gene (reference sequence).

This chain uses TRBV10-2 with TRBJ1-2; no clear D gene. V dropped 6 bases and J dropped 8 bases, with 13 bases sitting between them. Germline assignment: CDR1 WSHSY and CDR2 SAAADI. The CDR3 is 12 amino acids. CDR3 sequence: CASRRIGDGYTF. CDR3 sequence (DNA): TGCGCCAGCAGACGGATAGGTGACGGCTACACCTTC.

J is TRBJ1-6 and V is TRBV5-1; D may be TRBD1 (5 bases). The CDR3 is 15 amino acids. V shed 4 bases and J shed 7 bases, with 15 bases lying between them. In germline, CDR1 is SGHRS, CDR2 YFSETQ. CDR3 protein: CASSLVGTENSPLHF. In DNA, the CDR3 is TGCGCCAGCAGCCTCGTCGGGACGGAAAATTCACCCCTCCACTTT. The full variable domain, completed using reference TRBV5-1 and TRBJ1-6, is KAGVTQTPRYLIKTRGQQVTLSCSPISGHRSVSWYQQTPGQGLQFLFEYFSETQRNKGNFPGRFSGRQFSNSRSEMNVSTLELGDSALYLCASSLVGTENSPLHFGNGTRLTVT.

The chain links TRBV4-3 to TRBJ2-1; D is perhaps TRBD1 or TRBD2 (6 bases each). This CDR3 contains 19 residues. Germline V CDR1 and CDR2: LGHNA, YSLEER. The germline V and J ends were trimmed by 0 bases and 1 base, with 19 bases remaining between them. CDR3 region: CASSQDGLGGDKSYNEQFF. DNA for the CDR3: TGCGCCAGCAGCCAAGATGGCCTAGGAGGGGACAAGTCCTACAATGAGCAGTTCTTC.

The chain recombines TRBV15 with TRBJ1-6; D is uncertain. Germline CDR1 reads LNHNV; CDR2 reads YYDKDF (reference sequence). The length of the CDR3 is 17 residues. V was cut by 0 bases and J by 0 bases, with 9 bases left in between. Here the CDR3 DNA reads TGTGCCACCAGCAGAGATCTCGGCAGCTCCTATAATTCACCCCTCCACTTT. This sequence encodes CATSRDLGSSYNSPLHF.

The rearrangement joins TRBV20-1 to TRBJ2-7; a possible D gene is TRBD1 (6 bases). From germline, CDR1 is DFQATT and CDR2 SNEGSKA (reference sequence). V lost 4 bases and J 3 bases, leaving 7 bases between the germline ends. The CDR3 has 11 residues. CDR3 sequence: CSAMDSYEQYF. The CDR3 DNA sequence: TGCAGTGCTATGGACAGCTACGAGCAGTACTTC.

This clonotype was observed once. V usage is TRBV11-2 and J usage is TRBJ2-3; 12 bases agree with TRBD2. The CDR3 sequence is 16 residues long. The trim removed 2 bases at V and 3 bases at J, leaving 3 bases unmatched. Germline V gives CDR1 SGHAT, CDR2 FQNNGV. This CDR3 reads CASSLLAGGLTDTQYF. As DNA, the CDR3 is TGTGCCAGCAGCTTACTAGCGGGGGGGCTAACAGATACGCAGTATTTT. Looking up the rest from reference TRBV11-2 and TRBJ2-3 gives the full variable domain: EAGVAQSPRYKIIEKRQSVAFWCNPISGHATLYWYQQILGQGPKLLIQFQNNGVVDDSQLPKDRFSAERLKGVDSTLKIQPAKLEDSAVYLCASSLLAGGLTDTQYFGPGTRLTVL.

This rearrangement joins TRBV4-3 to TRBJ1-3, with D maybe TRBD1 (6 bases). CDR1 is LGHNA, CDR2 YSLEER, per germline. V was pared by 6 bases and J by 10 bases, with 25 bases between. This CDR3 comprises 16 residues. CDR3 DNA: TGCGCCAGCAGTCCAGGGTTACAGGGTGAGGGAGTTACCATATATTTT. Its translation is CASSPGLQGEGVTIYF.

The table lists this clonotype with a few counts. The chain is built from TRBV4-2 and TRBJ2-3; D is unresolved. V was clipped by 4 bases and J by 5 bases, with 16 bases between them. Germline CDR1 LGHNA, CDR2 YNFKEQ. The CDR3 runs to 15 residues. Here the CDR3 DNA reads TGTGCCAGCAGCCCAGACGGACGAGCACAAGATACGCAGTATTTT. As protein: CASSPDGRAQDTQYF.

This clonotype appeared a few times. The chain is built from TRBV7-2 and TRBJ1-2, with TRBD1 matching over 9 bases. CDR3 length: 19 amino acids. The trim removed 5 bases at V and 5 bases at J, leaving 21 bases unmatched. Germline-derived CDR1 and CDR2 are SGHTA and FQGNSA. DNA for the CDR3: TGTGCCAGCAGCCCCCTTGCCCCCGGGACAGGGTACGTTGGTTATGGCTACACCTTC. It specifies CASSPLAPGTGYVGYGYTF.

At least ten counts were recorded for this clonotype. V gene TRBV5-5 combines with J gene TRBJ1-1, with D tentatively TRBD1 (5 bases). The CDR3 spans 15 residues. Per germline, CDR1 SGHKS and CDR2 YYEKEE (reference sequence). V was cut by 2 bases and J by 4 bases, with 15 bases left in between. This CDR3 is CASSLGPPGGTEAFF. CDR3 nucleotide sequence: TGTGCCAGCAGCTTAGGGCCCCCCGGGGGCACTGAAGCTTTCTTT.

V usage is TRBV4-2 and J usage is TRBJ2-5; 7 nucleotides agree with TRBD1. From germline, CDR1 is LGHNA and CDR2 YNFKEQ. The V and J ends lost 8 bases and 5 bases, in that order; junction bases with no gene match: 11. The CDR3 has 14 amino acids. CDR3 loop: CASAQGQRGETQYF. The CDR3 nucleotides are TGTGCCAGCGCCCAGGGACAGAGGGGGGAGACCCAGTACTTC.

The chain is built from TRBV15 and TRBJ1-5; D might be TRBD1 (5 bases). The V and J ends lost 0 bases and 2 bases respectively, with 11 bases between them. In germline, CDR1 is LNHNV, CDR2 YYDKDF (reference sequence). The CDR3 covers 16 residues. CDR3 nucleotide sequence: TGTGCCACCAGCAGAGAGGGGCGTGGAGGCAATCAGCCCCAGCATTTT. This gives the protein CATSREGRGGNQPQHF.

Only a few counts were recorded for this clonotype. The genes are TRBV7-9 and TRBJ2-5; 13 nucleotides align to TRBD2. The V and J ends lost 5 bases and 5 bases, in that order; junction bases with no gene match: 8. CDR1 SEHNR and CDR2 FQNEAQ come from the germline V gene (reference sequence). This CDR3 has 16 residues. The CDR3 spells CASSTSGGVSVETQYF. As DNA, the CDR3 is TGTGCCAGCAGCACTAGCGGGGGGGTCTCAGTGGAGACCCAGTACTTC.